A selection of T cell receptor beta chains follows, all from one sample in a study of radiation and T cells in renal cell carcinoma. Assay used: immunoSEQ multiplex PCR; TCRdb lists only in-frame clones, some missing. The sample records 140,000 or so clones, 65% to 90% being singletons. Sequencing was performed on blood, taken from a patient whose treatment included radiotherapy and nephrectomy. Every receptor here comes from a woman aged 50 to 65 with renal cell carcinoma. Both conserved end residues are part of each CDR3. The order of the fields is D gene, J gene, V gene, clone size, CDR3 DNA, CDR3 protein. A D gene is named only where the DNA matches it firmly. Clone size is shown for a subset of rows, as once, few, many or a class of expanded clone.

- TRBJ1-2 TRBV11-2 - TGTGCCAGCAGCTTCTCGCAGAACTATGGCTACACCTTC CASSFSQNYGYTF
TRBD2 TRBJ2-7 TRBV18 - TGTGCCAGCTCACCAACGGGACTAGCGGGAGACGAGCAGTACTTC CASSPTGLAGDEQYF
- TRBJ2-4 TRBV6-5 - TGTGCCAGCAGCCAGTCGGACATTCAGTACTTC CASSQSDIQYF
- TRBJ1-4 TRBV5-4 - TGTGCCAGCAGCTTCGTATCGGGGGGCCAAGGTGAAAAACTGTTTTTT CASSFVSGGQGEKLFF
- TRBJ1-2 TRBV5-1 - TGCGCCAGCAGCTTGGCCGGAGGGACCTATGGCTACACCTTC CASSLAGGTYGYTF
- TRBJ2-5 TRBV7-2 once TGTGCCAGCAGCTTGTTGAGCGTGCGGGAGACCCAGTACTTC CASSLLSVRETQYF
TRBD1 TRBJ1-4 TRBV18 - TGTGCCAGCTCACCCTTCGGACAGGGGGTGACTAATGAAAAACTGTTTTTT CASSPFGQGVTNEKLFF
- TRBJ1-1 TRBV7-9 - TGTGCCAGCAGCTTAGTGGGGTCCGCGGTTGAAGCTTTCTTT CASSLVGSAVEAFF
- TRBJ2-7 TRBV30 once TGTGCCTGGAGTGTTGGGCTAGCGCGCGAGCAGTACTTC CAWSVGLAREQYF
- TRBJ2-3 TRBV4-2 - TGTGCCAGCAGCCTCTCCCGAGGGGGCACAGATACGCAGTATTTT CASSLSRGGTDTQYF
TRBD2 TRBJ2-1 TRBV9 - TGTGCCAGCAGCGGTTTCTCGGGACTAGACAATGAGCAGTTCTTC CASSGFSGLDNEQFF
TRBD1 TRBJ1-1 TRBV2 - TGTGCCAGCAAGACAGGGCCCCCCACTGAAGCTTTCTTT CASKTGPPTEAFF
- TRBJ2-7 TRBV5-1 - TGCGCCAGCAGCCCAGGGACCTTGAACTACGAGCAGTACTTC CASSPGTLNYEQYF
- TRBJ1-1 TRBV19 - TGTGCCAGTAGTAAAAGGACGGGGTATGAAGCTTTCTTT CASSKRTGYEAFF
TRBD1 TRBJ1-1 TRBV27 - TGTGCCAGTTCATTCGACAGGGCGAACACTGAAGCTTTCTTT CASSFDRANTEAFF
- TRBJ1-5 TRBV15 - TGTGCCACCAGCAGAGCTTTACAGGGTCTCGGCAATCAGCCCCAGCATTTT CATSRALQGLGNQPQHF